This TCR beta chain was profiled in a study of cytotoxic CD8 clonotypes in ibrutinib-treated CLL. Background on the study: After treatment lasting a median 12 months, range 6 to 36, response samples were collected. Average yields of approximately 230,000 productive templates and tens of thousands of productive rearrangements characterized the samples. Study results and limitations: In sustained-remission versus progressing patients, sampling times differed. Clonality showed a rise at ibrutinib response that reversed toward baseline at progression.

Turning to this clone: Antigen unknown.

Method: immunoSEQ multiplex PCR; TCRdb's copy keeps in-frame clones and lacks some. The repertoire holds about 160,000 clones, 70% to 85% seen once, with roughly 1.9% in the top ten. This CDR3 comprises 14 residues. Losses at the gene ends were 8 bases for V and 6 bases for J; bases not matched to a gene: 11. In germline, CDR1 is MDHEN, CDR2 SYDVKM. Here the sequenced sample was PBMCs, taken after 12 months of ibrutinib treatment. This chain links TRBV28 with TRBJ2-7, with 9 positions matching TRBD1. This TCR came from a human donor with chronic lymphocytic leukemia. The CDR3 DNA is TGTGCCAGCTGGGGGGACAGGGTTCGGTTCGAGCAGTACTTC. This gives the protein CASWGDRVRFEQYF.